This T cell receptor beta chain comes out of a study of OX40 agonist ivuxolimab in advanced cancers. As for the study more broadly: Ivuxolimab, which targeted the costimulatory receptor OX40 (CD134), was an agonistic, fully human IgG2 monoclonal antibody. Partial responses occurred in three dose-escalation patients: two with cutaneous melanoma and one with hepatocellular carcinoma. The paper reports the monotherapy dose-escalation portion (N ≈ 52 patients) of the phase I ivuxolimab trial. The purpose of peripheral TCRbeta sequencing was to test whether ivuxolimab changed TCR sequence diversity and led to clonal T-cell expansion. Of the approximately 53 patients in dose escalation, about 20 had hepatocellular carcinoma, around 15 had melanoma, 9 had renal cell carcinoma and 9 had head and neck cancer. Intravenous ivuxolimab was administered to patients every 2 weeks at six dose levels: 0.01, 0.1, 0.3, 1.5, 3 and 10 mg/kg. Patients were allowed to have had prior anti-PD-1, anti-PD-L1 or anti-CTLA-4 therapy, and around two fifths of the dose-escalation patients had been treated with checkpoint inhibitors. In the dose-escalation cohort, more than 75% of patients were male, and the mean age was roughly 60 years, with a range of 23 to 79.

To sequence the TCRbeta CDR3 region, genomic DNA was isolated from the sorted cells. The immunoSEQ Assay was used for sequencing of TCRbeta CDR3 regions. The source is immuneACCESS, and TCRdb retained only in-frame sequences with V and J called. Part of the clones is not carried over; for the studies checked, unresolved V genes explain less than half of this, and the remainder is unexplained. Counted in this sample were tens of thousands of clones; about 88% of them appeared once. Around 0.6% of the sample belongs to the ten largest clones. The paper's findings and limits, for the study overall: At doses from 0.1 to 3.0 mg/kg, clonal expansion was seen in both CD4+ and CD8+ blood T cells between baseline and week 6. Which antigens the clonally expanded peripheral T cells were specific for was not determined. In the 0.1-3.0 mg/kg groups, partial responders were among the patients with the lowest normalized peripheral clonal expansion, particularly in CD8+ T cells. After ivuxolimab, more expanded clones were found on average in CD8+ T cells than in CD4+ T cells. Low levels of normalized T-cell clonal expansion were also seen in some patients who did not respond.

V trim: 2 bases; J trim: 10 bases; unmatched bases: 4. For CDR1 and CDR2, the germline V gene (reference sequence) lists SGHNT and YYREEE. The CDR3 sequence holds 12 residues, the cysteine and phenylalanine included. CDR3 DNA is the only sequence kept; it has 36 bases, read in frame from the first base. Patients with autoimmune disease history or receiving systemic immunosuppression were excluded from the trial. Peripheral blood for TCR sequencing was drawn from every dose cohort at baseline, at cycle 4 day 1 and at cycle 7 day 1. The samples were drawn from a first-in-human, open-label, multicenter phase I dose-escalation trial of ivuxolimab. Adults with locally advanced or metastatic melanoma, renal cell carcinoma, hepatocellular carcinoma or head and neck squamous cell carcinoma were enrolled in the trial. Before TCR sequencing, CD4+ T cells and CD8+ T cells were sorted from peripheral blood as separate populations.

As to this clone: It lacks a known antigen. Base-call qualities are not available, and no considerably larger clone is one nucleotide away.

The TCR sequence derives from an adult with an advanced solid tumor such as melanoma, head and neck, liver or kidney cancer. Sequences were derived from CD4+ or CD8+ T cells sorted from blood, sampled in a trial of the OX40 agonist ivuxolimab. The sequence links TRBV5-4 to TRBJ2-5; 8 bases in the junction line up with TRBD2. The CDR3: CASSFLAGYQYF. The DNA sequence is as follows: TGTGCCAGCAGCTTTTTAGCGGGGTACCAGTACTTC.